What follows is one TCR beta chain and its context. Trimming stripped 6 bases from V and 8 bases from J, with 14 bases between. The CDR3 covers 13 residues. CDR1 LGHDT and CDR2 YNNKEL come from the germline V gene (reference sequence). This record comes from a study of T cell responses to AZD1222 COVID-19 vaccine. The protocol was immunoSEQ multiplex PCR, while the TCRdb copy is restricted to in-frame clones and leaves out a portion. The table shows more than 80,000 clones, with 80% to 90% occurring only once. Source: peripheral blood, taken 28 days after the second AZD1222 dose. The chain carries TRBV3-1 (or the pseudogene TRBV3-2) and TRBJ2-4; possible D gene TRBD2, 6 bases. The receptor's source is an adult who received the AZD1222 COVID-19 vaccine. The CDR3 bases are TGTGCCAGCAGTCACAATTCGGGGGACATTCAGTACTTC. Protein product: CASSHNSGDIQYF.